The 25 T cell receptor beta chains presented below share a single source sample, sequenced in a study of cytomegalovirus exposure and HLA in healthy donors. Here immunoSEQ multiplex PCR was the method, and the copy in TCRdb shows in-frame clones only, minus some. The sample consists of around 73,000 clones, around nine tenths of them appearing once. The specimen sequenced was PBMCs. The receptors stem from a woman between 18 and 30 years old in good health and CMV-seropositive.

The chain recombines TRBV2 with TRBJ2-7; D remains unclear. Per the germline V gene, CDR1 is SNHLY and CDR2 is FYNNEI. V shed 6 bases and J shed 8 bases, with 8 bases lying between them. The CDR3 has 10 residues. CDR3 region: CASRQQKQYF. CDR3 DNA sequence: TGTGCCAGCAGACAGCAAAAGCAGTACTTC.

The gene calls are TRBV28 and TRBJ1-2, with a possible D match to TRBD1 (5 bases). This CDR3 region has 11 residues. Trimming took off 6 bases at V and 3 bases at J, with 5 bases between the two ends. Germline V gene lookup returns CDR1 MDHEN and CDR2 SYDVKM. CDR3 in DNA: TGTGCCAGCAGAGGGGACTATGGCTACACCTTC. Its protein is CASRGDYGYTF.

This clone appeared a single time. V usage is TRBV30 and J usage is TRBJ1-4, with 7 bases lining up with TRBD1. Trimming at V came to 3 bases and at J to 7 bases, leaving 8 bases not matched to a gene. Looked up from germline, CDR1 is GTSNPN and CDR2 is SVGIG (reference sequence). The CDR3 spans 14 residues. CDR3 DNA: TGTGCCTGGAGACCCAAGGGGGCGATTGAAAAACTGTTTTTT. Translation: CAWRPKGAIEKLFF.

This chain connects TRBV18 to TRBJ2-3; 11 bases align to TRBD2. This CDR3 region has 15 residues. Per the germline V gene, CDR1 is KGHSH and CDR2 is LQKENI. V was clipped by 5 bases and J by 2 bases; unmatched bases: 3. CDR3 bases: TGTGCCAGCTCAAAGGGACTAGCGGACACAGATACGCAGTATTTT. As protein: CASSKGLADTDTQYF.

The chain combines TRBV18 with TRBJ2-1; D might be TRBD1 (6 bases). The CDR3 sequence is 15 residues long. Germline V gene sequence: CDR1 KGHSH, CDR2 LQKENI. The V and J ends lost 3 bases and 6 bases respectively, with 15 bases between them. The CDR3 nucleotides read TGTGCCAGCTCACCCCCCCCGGGACATATCAATGAGCAGTTCTTC. Protein: CASSPPPGHINEQFF.

The chain links TRBV6-4 to TRBJ1-5, with 7 bases fitting TRBD1. Germline CDR1 and CDR2: MRHNA and SNTAGT. J gave up 5 bases and V 6 bases, and 10 bases lay outside the gene matches. The length of the CDR3 is 15 residues. CDR3 DNA sequence: TGTGCCAGCAGGCCTCAGGGGGTTCGTGATCAGCCCCAGCATTTT. This encodes CASRPQGVRDQPQHF.

The chain is built from TRBV7-9 and TRBJ2-3; a weak D match, TRBD2 (6 bases). This CDR3 has 16 amino acids. Trimming cost V 5 bases and J 3 bases, with 18 bases left between them. Germline lookup yields CDR1 SEHNR and CDR2 FQNEAQ (reference sequence). Written as DNA, the CDR3 is TGTGCCAGCAGCCCAATCGGGAGCTTCTTAACAGATACGCAGTATTTT. Its protein product is CASSPIGSFLTDTQYF.

Only a few counts were recorded for this clone. The chain combines TRBV19 with TRBJ1-5, with D tentatively TRBD1 (6 bases). With 7 bases removed from V and 7 bases from J, the gap between germline ends came to 17 bases. This CDR3 has 14 amino acids. The germline CDR1 and CDR2 sequences are LNHDA and SQIVND (reference sequence). The CDR3 coding sequence is TGTGCCAGTACCCTTACAGGGTCCGGGCAGCCCCAGCATTTT. Translating gives CASTLTGSGQPQHF.

V and J are TRBV7-9 and TRBJ2-5, with 11 bases that match TRBD2. CDR3 length equals 15 residues. Germline V gene sequence: CDR1 SEHNR, CDR2 FQNEAQ (reference sequence). V lost 5 bases, J lost 3 bases, and 5 bases stayed unmatched. The CDR3 DNA reads TGTGCCAGCAGCCGCCCGGGACTAGCGGAAGAGACCCAGTACTTC. Protein sequence: CASSRPGLAEETQYF.

CDR3 DNA: TGTGCCAGCATCCCCCCGGGGACTTCTTACAATGAGCAGTTCTTC. Protein product: CASIPPGTSYNEQFF. The V call is TRBV28, the J call TRBJ2-1; D is possibly TRBD2 (6 bases). Germline V gene sequence: CDR1 MDHEN, CDR2 SYDVKM. Trimming removed 7 bases from V and 4 bases from J, with 17 bases in between. The CDR3 is 15 residues long.

This clone was seen only a few times. This chain links TRBV9 with TRBJ1-1; the D gene is possibly TRBD1 (6 bases). The germline V gene has CDR1 SGDLS and CDR2 YYNGEE. The V end was cut by 3 bases, the J end by 3 bases, with 9 bases between. The CDR3 is made up of 13 amino acids. The CDR3 DNA is TGTGCCAGCAGCGCAGGACAGCACACTGAAGCTTTCTTT. This codes for CASSAGQHTEAFF.

The CDR3 nucleotides read TGTGCCAGCAAAACAGGGGCCTACGAGCAGTACTTC. This gives the protein CASKTGAYEQYF. The rearrangement joins TRBV6-1 to TRBJ2-7, with 7 bases lining up with TRBD1. Germline CDR1 and CDR2: MNHNS and SASEGT. This CDR3 contains 12 residues. Trimming at V came to 7 bases and at J to 2 bases, leaving 2 bases not matched to a gene.

The rearrangement links TRBV7-6 to TRBJ2-2; 13 bases match TRBD2. The CDR3 contains 19 residues. The germline V gene encodes CDR1 SGHVS and CDR2 FNYEAQ. J was trimmed by 3 bases and V by 1 base; bases with no gene match: 8. The CDR3 protein is CASSLGVLAGGPDTGELFF. In DNA, the CDR3 is TGTGCCAGCAGCTTAGGGGTACTAGCGGGAGGGCCGGACACCGGGGAGCTGTTTTTT.

Here the CDR3 DNA reads TGTGCCAGCAGCAGGGGACTAGCGGGAGGGCAGAGCACCGGGGAGCTGTTTTTT. Protein sequence: CASSRGLAGGQSTGELFF. This chain uses TRBV7-9 with TRBJ2-2; 16 nucleotides line up with TRBD2. CDR1 is SEHNR, CDR2 FQNEAQ, per germline (reference sequence). After removal of 5 bases from V and 4 bases from J, the junction contained 7 bases not matched to a gene. The CDR3 covers 18 residues.

The V call is TRBV7-8, the J call TRBJ1-2; D might be TRBD1 (6 bases). Germline CDR1 reads SGHVS; CDR2 reads FQNEAQ. The V end was cut by 1 base, the J end by 8 bases, with 23 bases between. The CDR3 is made up of 17 amino acids. CDR3 sequence reads: CASSLVWGAGELAGYTF. The CDR3 DNA follows: TGTGCCAGCAGCTTAGTTTGGGGGGCGGGGGAGCTGGCGGGCTACACCTTC.

This clone has just one count. The chain couples TRBV30 to TRBJ2-7, with 9 bases aligning to TRBD1. The V gene end was trimmed by 5 bases and the J gene end by 7 bases; junction bases not matched to a gene: 3. The length of the CDR3 is 11 residues. Germline assignment: CDR1 GTSNPN and CDR2 SVGIG (reference sequence). In DNA form, the CDR3 reads TGTGCCTGGGGACAGGGGCTTGAGCAGTACTTC. This codes for CAWGQGLEQYF.

The chain joins TRBV4-1 to TRBJ2-1; TRBD2 might be the D (6 bases). The germline CDR1 and CDR2 sequences are MGHRA and YSYEKL. Trimming removed 0 bases at V and 8 bases at J, with 8 bases between. The CDR3 is 13 amino acids. Here the CDR3 DNA reads TGCGCCAGCAGCCAAGACTGGGGGGATGAGCAGTTCTTC. This sequence encodes CASSQDWGDEQFF.

J is TRBJ2-3 and V is TRBV15; TRBD2 is a possible D gene (6 bases). Germline CDR1 and CDR2: LNHNV and YYDKDF (reference sequence). V gave up 5 bases and J gave up 0 bases, with 24 bases separating them. The CDR3 consists of 19 residues. Here the CDR3 reads CATSLTLGRRSPSTDTQYF. CDR3 DNA: TGTGCCACCAGCTTGACGCTTGGGAGGCGGAGCCCTAGCACAGATACGCAGTATTTT.

This chain joins TRBV5-4 and TRBJ2-1, with 7 bases lining up with TRBD1. CDR3 length: 14 amino acids. Trimming cost V 4 bases and J 3 bases; bases outside gene matches: 4. Per germline, CDR1 SGHNT and CDR2 YYREEE (reference sequence). CDR3 loop: CASSKQGFYNEQFF. CDR3 nucleotides: TGTGCCAGCAGCAAACAGGGGTTCTACAATGAGCAGTTCTTC.

V gene TRBV2 combines with J gene TRBJ2-1; D may be TRBD2 (5 bases). This CDR3 spans 14 amino acids. Trimming stripped 6 bases from V and 3 bases from J, with 12 bases between. Germline V gene data show CDR1 as SNHLY and CDR2 as FYNNEI. CDR3 protein: CASRKDSNYNEQFF. The CDR3 bases are TGTGCCAGCAGGAAGGACTCCAACTACAATGAGCAGTTCTTC.

This chain connects TRBV21-1 to TRBJ1-3. TRBV21-1 is an annotated pseudogene. The CDR3 is made up of 18 amino acids. The chain's CDR3 is CASSKAGAAGIPGNTIYF. DNA of the CDR3: TGTGCCAGCAGCAAAGCTGGGGCAGCGGGTATTCCTGGAAACACCATATATTTT.

This clone has only a few counts. The V call is TRBV5-4, the J call TRBJ1-2; 8 bases agree with TRBD1. The ends lost 5 bases at V and 7 bases at J; junction bases unmatched: 7. This CDR3 has 13 amino acids. Germline CDR1 reads SGHNT; CDR2 reads YYREEE (reference sequence). CDR3 amino acids: CASRIGTGSGYTF. CDR3 nucleotides: TGTGCCAGCAGAATAGGGACAGGAAGTGGCTACACCTTC.

This chain links TRBV11-2 with TRBJ2-7; 7 bases line up with TRBD2. With V trimmed by 0 bases and J by 1 base, 6 bases remained unmatched. The CDR3 consists of 16 residues. Looked up from germline, CDR1 is SGHAT and CDR2 is FQNNGV. The CDR3 reads CASSLDLASGSYEQYF. CDR3 DNA: TGTGCCAGCAGCTTAGATCTAGCTAGCGGTTCCTACGAGCAGTACTTC.

The chain joins TRBV5-4 to TRBJ2-3, with TRBD2 identical over 9 bases. The CDR3 is 14 amino acids. Germline CDR1 reads SGHNT; CDR2 reads YYREEE (reference sequence). With V trimmed by 10 bases and J by 0 bases, 6 bases remained unmatched. CDR3 residues: CAAGSGGSTDTQYF. DNA for the CDR3: TGTGCCGCGGGTAGCGGGGGCAGCACAGATACGCAGTATTTT.

V and J are TRBV7-2 and TRBJ1-4; 9 nucleotides agree with TRBD1. Germline V CDR1 and CDR2: SGHTA, FQGNSA. This CDR3 comprises 14 residues. The V gene end was trimmed by 5 bases and the J gene end by 8 bases; junction bases not matched to a gene: 6. CDR3 sequence (DNA): TGTGCCAGCAGCCCGGACAGGGGTAGCGAAAAACTGTTTTTT. Its translation is CASSPDRGSEKLFF.